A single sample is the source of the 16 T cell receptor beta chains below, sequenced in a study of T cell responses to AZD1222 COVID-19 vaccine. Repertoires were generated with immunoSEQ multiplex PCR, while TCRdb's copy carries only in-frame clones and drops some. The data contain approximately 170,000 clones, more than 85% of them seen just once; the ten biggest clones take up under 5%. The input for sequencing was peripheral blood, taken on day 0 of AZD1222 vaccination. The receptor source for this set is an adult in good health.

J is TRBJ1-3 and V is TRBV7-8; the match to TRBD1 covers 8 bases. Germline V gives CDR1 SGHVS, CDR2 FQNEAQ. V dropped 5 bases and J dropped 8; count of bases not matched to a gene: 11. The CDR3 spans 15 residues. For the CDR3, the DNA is TGTGCCAGCAGCCGGGCAGGGGGCGAAGGGGACACCATATATTTT. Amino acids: CASSRAGGEGDTIYF.

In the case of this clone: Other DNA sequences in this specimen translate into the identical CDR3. The DNA of the CDR3 is TGTGCCAGCAGCTTGCTAGCAGGGAACACTGAAGCTTTCTTT. Translation: CASSLLAGNTEAFF. The genes are TRBV7-3 and TRBJ1-1; D is uncertain. CDR1 and CDR2 from the germline V gene are SGHTA and FQGTGA. The CDR3 runs 14 residues. Trimming shortened V by 3 bases and J by 1 base, and 9 bases separated the two germline ends.

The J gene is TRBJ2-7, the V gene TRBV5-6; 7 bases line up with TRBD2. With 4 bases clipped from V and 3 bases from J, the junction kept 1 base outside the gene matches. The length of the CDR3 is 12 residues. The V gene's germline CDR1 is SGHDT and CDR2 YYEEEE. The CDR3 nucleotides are TGTGCCAGCAGCGGGGACTACTACGAGCAGTACTTC. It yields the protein CASSGDYYEQYF.

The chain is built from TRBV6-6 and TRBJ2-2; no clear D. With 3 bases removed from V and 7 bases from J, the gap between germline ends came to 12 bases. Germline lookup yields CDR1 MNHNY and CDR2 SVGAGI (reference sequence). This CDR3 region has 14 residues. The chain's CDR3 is CASSYNLEIGELFF. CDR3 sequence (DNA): TGTGCCAGCAGTTATAATCTGGAAATCGGGGAGCTGTTTTTT.

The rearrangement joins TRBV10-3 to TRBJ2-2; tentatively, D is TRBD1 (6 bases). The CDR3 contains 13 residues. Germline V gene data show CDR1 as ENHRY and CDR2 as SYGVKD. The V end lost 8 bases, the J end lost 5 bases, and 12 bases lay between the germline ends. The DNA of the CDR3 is TGTGCCATCGGTAACAGGGATACCGGGGAGCTGTTTTTT. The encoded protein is CAIGNRDTGELFF.

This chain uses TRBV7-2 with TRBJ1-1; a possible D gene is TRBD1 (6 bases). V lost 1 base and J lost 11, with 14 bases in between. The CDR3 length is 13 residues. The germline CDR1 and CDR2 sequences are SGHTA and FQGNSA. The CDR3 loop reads CASSLGYRVSAFF. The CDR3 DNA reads TGTGCCAGCAGCTTAGGGTACAGGGTTTCTGCTTTCTTT.

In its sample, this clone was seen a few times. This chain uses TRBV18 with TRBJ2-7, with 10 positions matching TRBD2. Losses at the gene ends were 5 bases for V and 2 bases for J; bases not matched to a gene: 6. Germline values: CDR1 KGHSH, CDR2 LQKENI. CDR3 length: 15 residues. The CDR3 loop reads CASSSGLAETYEQYF. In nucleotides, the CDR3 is TGTGCCAGCTCATCCGGACTAGCGGAGACCTACGAGCAGTACTTC.

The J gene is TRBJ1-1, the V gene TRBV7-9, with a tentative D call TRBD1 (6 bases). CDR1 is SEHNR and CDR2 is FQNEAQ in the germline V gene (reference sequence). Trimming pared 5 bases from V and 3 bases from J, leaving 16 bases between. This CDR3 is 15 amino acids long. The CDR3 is CASSLQQGWDTEAFF. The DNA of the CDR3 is TGTGCCAGCAGCCTCCAACAGGGATGGGACACTGAAGCTTTCTTT.

CDR3 sequence: CATSRDPPGELFF. The CDR3 nucleotides read TGTGCCACCAGCAGAGATCCGCCCGGGGAGCTGTTTTTT. The V gene is TRBV15, the J gene TRBJ2-2; D is uncertain. Trimming removed 0 bases at V and 6 bases at J, with 5 bases between. Germline lookup yields CDR1 LNHNV and CDR2 YYDKDF (reference sequence). This CDR3 contains 13 residues.

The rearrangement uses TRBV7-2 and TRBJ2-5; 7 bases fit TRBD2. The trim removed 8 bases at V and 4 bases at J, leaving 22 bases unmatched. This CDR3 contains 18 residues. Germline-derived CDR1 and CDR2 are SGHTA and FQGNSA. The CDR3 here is CASLDLEPSLWGGETQYF. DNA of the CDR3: TGTGCCAGCTTAGACCTGGAACCTTCCCTCTGGGGGGGAGAGACCCAGTACTTC.

The CDR3 nucleotides read TGTGCCAGCAGCTTAAAGGTCGGGGGCGAGCAGCCCCAGCATTTT. Encoded protein: CASSLKVGGEQPQHF. This sequence joins TRBV7-2 and TRBJ1-5, with D possibly matching TRBD1 (6 bases). Trimming stripped 2 bases from V and 7 bases from J, with 15 bases between. This CDR3 comprises 15 residues. CDR1 is SGHTA and CDR2 is FQGNSA in the germline V gene. Combining the CDR3 with reference TRBV7-2 and TRBJ1-5 gives the whole variable domain GAGVSQSPSNKVTEKGKDVELRCDPISGHTALYWYRQSLGQGLEFLIYFQGNSAPDKSGLPSDRFSAERTGGSVSTLTIQRTQQEDSAVYLCASSLKVGGEQPQHFGDGTRLSIL.

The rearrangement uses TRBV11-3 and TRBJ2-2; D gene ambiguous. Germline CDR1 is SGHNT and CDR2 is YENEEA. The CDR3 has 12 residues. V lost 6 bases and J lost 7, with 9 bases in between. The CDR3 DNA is TGTGCCAGCAGTTGGAGATACGGGGAGCTGTTTTTT. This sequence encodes CASSWRYGELFF.

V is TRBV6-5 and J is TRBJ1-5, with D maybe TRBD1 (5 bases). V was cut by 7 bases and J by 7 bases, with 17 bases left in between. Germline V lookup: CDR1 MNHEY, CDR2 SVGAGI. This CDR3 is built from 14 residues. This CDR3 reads CASNAGVYRQPQHF. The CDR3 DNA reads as TGTGCCAGCAACGCAGGTGTCTACAGGCAGCCCCAGCATTTT.

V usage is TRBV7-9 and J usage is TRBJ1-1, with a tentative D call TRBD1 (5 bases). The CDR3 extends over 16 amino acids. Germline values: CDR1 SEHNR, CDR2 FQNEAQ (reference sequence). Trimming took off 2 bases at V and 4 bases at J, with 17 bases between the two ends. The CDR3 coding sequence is TGTGCCAGCAGCTTATTGAGGCCCCAGGGTTTCACTGAAGCTTTCTTT. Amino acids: CASSLLRPQGFTEAFF.

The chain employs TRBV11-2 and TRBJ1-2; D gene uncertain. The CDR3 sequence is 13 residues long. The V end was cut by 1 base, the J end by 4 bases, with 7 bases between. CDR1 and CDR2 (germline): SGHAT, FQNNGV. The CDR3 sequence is CASSLGRVYGYTF. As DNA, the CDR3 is TGTGCCAGCAGCTTAGGTAGGGTCTATGGCTACACCTTC.

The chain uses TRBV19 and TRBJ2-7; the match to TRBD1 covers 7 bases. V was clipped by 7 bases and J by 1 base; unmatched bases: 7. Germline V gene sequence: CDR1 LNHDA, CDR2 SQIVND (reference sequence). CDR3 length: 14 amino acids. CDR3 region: CASKSGTASYEQYF. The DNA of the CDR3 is TGTGCCAGTAAGTCCGGGACAGCGTCCTACGAGCAGTACTTC.